A selection of T cell receptor beta chains follows, all from one sample in a study of OX40 agonist ivuxolimab in advanced cancers. Clones were sequenced by immunoSEQ multiplex PCR, and TCRdb holds only the in-frame ones, with some missing. The sample lists around 15,000 clones, 85% to 90% occurring once. Material: CD4+ or CD8+ T cells sorted from blood, obtained in a trial of the OX40 agonist ivuxolimab. These receptors were taken from an adult with an advanced solid tumor such as melanoma, head and neck, liver or kidney cancer. Each CDR3 is given with its conserved first and last residue. Each record gives: D gene, J gene, clone size, V gene, CDR3 protein, CDR3 DNA. D genes are given only for firm matches. The listing skips clone size in some rows; elsewhere it reads once, few, many or a size class.

- TRBJ2-4 - TRBV18 CASSPPREADSKNIQYF TGTGCCAGCTCACCACCCCGAGAGGCGGACAGCAAAAACATTCAGTACTTC
- TRBJ1-1 - TRBV14 CASSQSSQGTTTFF TGTGCCAGCAGCCAAAGTTCACAGGGTACAACAACTTTCTTT
TRBD2 TRBJ2-7 - TRBV9 CASSVVASGSGEQYF TGTGCCAGCAGCGTAGTGGCTAGCGGGAGCGGGGAGCAGTACTTC
TRBD1 TRBJ1-4 - TRBV9 CASSTGATNEKLFF TGTGCCAGCAGTACAGGGGCAACTAATGAAAAACTGTTTTTT
TRBD1 TRBJ1-6 few TRBV5-1 CASSWTGLSNNSPLHF TGCGCCAGCAGCTGGACAGGGTTAAGTAATAATTCACCCCTCCACTTT
TRBD1 TRBJ1-2 - TRBV6-5 CASSEGGQYYGYTF TGTGCCAGCTCCGAGGGGGGACAGTATTATGGCTACACCTTC
- TRBJ1-2 - TRBV7-2 CASSWPGAEGYTF TGTGCCAGCAGCTGGCCGGGGGCAGAAGGCTACACCTTC
- TRBJ1-5 - TRBV27 CASSFAGSQPQHF TGTGCCAGCAGTTTTGCGGGGAGTCAACCCCAGCATTTT
TRBD1 TRBJ1-6 - TRBV19 CASGTGYPNSPLHF TGTGCCAGCGGGACAGGGTACCCTAATTCACCCCTCCACTTT
TRBD2 TRBJ2-5 - TRBV11-2 CASSLHLLEGLAEETQYF TGTGCCAGCAGCCTACACCTTCTCGAGGGACTAGCGGAAGAGACCCAGTACTTC
- TRBJ2-5 - TRBV18 CASSTAGPGAETQYF TGTGCCAGCTCAACCGCCGGGCCAGGGGCAGAGACCCAGTACTTC
TRBD1 TRBJ1-6 - TRBV5-1 CASSLDRGNSPLHF TGCGCCAGCAGCTTGGACAGGGGTAATTCACCCCTCCACTTT
- TRBJ1-5 - TRBV7-9 CASSSRTDSNQPQHF TGTGCCAGCAGCTCACGGACAGATAGCAATCAGCCCCAGCATTTT
- TRBJ2-3 - TRBV5-1 CASSPGDRAQYF TGCGCCAGCAGCCCGGGAGACCGGGCGCAGTATTTT
- TRBJ1-4 few TRBV6-5 CASSLTYQVEKLFF TGTGCCAGCAGCTTGACTTATCAGGTGGAAAAACTGTTTTTT
TRBD1 TRBJ1-6 few TRBV6-1 CASSDRVGSPLHF TGTGCCAGCAGCGACAGGGTTGGGTCACCCCTCCACTTT
- TRBJ1-4 - TRBV4-1 CASSRMLGGGEKLFF TGCGCCAGCAGCCGCATGTTAGGGGGAGGGGAAAAACTGTTTTTT
- TRBJ2-1 - TRBV9 CASSVEEGWRNEQFF TGTGCCAGCAGCGTAGAGGAGGGGTGGAGAAATGAGCAGTTCTTC
- TRBJ1-1 - TRBV11-3 CASSLGQKNTEAFF TGTGCCAGCAGCTTAGGACAGAAGAACACTGAAGCTTTCTTT
- TRBJ2-1 - TRBV10-2 CASSEIGGTYNEQFF TGCGCCAGCAGTGAGATAGGCGGGACCTACAATGAGCAGTTCTTC
TRBD1 TRBJ1-4 - TRBV28 CATLLETGLNEKLFF TGTGCCACCTTGCTCGAGACAGGGCTTAATGAAAAACTGTTTTTT
TRBD2 TRBJ2-3 - TRBV9 CASSRGGTDTQYF TGTGCCAGCAGTCGGGGGGGCACAGATACGCAGTATTTT
TRBD1 TRBJ2-7 once TRBV10-3 CATYGTGNYEQYF TGTGCCACTTACGGGACAGGGAACTACGAGCAGTACTTC
- TRBJ2-7 - TRBV29-1 CSASQGGGGTNGQYF TGCAGCGCCTCCCAGGGGGGGGGCGGAACTAACGGGCAGTACTTC
- TRBJ2-3 - TRBV5-4 CASSPGVRSPDTQYF TGTGCCAGCAGCCCGGGAGTGAGGAGTCCAGATACGCAGTATTTT
- TRBJ2-6 - TRBV18 CASSPPQVSGANVLTF TGTGCCAGCTCACCACCACAGGTCTCTGGGGCCAACGTCCTGACTTTC
TRBD1 TRBJ1-3 - TRBV4-2 CASSQEPQGATGNTIYF TGTGCCAGCAGCCAGGAACCACAGGGGGCTACTGGAAACACCATATATTTT
- TRBJ1-2 - TRBV18 CASSPEWQGIDGYTF TGTGCCAGCTCACCCGAATGGCAGGGGATAGATGGCTACACCTTC
TRBD2 TRBJ2-1 - TRBV19 CASSVIAGGNYNEQFF TGTGCCAGTAGTGTAATAGCGGGGGGGAATTACAATGAGCAGTTCTTC
TRBD1 TRBJ1-5 - TRBV7-8 CASSPDRGVPQHF TGTGCCAGCAGCCCAGACAGGGGGGTGCCCCAGCATTTT
- TRBJ1-5 few TRBV6-1 CASSLLPVGGQPQHF TGTGCCAGCAGCCTCCTACCGGTGGGGGGTCAGCCCCAGCATTTT
TRBD2 TRBJ2-1 - TRBV5-4 CASSLFNRWTSGGNNEQFF TGTGCCAGCAGCTTGTTTAATAGATGGACTAGCGGGGGAAACAATGAGCAGTTCTTC
- TRBJ2-3 - TRBV5-4 CASSTPGTTKYDTQYF TGTGCCAGCAGCACGCCCGGGACAACGAAATATGATACGCAGTATTTT
TRBD1 TRBJ1-3 - TRBV19 CASSQGGFSGNTIYF TGTGCCAGTAGTCAGGGGGGTTTCTCTGGAAACACCATATATTTT
- TRBJ2-5 - TRBV27 CASSWTLQETQYF TGTGCCAGCAGCTGGACCCTCCAAGAGACCCAGTACTTC
- TRBJ2-7 - TRBV28 CASSLPLGGPSYEQYF TGTGCCAGCAGTTTGCCCCTCGGGGGGCCGTCCTACGAGCAGTACTTC
TRBD1 TRBJ1-1 - TRBV5-1 CASSGTGRHMNTEAFF TGCGCCAGCAGCGGGACAGGTCGGCATATGAACACTGAAGCTTTCTTT
- TRBJ2-7 - TRBV6-1 CASRDPRDYEQYF TGTGCCAGCAGAGACCCTAGAGACTACGAGCAGTACTTC
- TRBJ1-2 few TRBV5-1 CASSLGASSLDYTF TGCGCCAGCAGCTTGGGGGCAAGCAGTTTAGACTACACCTTC
TRBD1 TRBJ1-4 - TRBV25-1 CASRDPGGSEKLFF TGTGCCAGCAGAGACCCAGGGGGGAGTGAAAAACTGTTTTTT
TRBD1 TRBJ2-5 few TRBV6-1 CASSVRPGQGRVHKETQYF TGTGCCAGCAGTGTCCGACCGGGACAGGGGAGGGTGCATAAAGAGACCCAGTACTTC
- TRBJ2-1 - TRBV7-2 CASKGYNEQFF TGTGCCAGCAAGGGGTACAATGAGCAGTTCTTC
- TRBJ1-2 - TRBV18 CASSPRVDYGYTF TGTGCCAGCTCACCACGGGTAGACTATGGCTACACCTTC
- TRBJ2-2 - TRBV19 CASSIVLGYTGELFF TGTGCCAGTAGTATAGTACTTGGGTACACCGGGGAGCTGTTTTTT
- TRBJ2-7 - TRBV7-2 CASSWFREEQYF TGTGCCAGCAGCTGGTTCAGGGAAGAGCAGTACTTC
- TRBJ1-1 - TRBV5-1 CASSLEIRGGGAFF TGCGCCAGCAGCTTGGAAATAAGGGGTGGGGGCGCTTTCTTT